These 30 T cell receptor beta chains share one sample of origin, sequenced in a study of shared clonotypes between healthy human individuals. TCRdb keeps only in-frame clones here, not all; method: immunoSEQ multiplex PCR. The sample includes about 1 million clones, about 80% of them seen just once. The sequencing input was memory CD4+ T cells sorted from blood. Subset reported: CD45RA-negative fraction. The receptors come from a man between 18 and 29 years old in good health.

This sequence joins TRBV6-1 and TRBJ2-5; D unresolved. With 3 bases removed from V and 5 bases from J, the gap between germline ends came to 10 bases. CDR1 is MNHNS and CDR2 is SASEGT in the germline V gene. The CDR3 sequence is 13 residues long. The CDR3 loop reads CASSDIGRETQYF. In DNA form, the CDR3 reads TGTGCCAGCAGTGATATAGGACGGGAGACCCAGTACTTC.

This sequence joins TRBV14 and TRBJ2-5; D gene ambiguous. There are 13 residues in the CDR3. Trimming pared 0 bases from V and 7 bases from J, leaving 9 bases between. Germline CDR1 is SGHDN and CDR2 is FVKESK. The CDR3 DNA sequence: TGTGCCAGCAGCCAAGATTTTTGGGGGACCCAGTACTTC. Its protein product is CASSQDFWGTQYF.

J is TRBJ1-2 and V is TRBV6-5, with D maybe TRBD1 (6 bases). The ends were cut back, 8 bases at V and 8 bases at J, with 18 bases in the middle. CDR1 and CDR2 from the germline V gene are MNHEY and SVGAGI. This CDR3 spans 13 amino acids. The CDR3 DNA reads TGTGCCAGCTCGACGGGGGGCGCACGAGGCTACACCTTC. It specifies CASSTGGARGYTF.

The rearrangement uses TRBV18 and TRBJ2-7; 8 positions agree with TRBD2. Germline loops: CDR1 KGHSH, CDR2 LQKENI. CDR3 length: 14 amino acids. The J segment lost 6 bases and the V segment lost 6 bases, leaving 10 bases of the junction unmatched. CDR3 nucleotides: TGTGCCAGCTCCATTCAAGCGGGGGTTGTCGAGCAGTACTTC. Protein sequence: CASSIQAGVVEQYF.

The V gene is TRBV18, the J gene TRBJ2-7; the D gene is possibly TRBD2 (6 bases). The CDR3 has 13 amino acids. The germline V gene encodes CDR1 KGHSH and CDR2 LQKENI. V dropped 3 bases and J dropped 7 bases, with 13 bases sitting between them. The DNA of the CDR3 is TGTGCCAGCTCACCTAATGGACGGGAGGAGCAGTACTTC. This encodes CASSPNGREEQYF.

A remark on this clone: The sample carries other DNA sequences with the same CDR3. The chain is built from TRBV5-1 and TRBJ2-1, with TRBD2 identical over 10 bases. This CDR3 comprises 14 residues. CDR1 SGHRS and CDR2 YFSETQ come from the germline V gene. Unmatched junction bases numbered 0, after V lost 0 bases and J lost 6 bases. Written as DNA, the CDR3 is TGCGCCAGCAGCTTGGCTAGCGGGGGCAATGAGCAGTTCTTC. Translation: CASSLASGGNEQFF.

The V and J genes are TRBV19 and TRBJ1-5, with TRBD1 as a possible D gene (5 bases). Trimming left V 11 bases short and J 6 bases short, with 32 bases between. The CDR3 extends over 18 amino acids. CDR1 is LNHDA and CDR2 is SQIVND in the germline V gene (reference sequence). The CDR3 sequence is CAEGVTPSGGDDSQPQHF. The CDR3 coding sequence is TGTGCCGAAGGGGTCACTCCCTCTGGGGGGGATGACAGTCAGCCCCAGCATTTT.

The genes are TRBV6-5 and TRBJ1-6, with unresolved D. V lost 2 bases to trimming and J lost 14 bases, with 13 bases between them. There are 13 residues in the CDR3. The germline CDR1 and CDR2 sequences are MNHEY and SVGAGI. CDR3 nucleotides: TGTGCCAGCAGTTACGACGGCAAGTCGGCCCTCCACTTT. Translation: CASSYDGKSALHF.

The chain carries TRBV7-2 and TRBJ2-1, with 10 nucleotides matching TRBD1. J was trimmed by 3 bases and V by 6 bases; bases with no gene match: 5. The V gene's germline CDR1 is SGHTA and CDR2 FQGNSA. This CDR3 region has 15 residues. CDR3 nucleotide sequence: TGTGCCAGCAGTAACGACAGGGGGCGCTACAATGAGCAGTTCTTC. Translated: CASSNDRGRYNEQFF.

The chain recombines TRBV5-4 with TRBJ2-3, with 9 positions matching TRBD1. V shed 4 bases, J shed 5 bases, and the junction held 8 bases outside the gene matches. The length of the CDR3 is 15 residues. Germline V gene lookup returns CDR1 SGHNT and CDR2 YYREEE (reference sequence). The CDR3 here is CASSPGTGKEDTQYF. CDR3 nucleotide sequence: TGTGCCAGCAGCCCCGGGACAGGGAAGGAAGATACGCAGTATTTT.

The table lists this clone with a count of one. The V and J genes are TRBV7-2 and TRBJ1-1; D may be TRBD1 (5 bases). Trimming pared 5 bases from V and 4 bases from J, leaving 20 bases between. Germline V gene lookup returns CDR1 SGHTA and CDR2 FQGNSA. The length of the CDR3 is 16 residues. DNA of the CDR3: TGTGCCAGCAGCACCATGGGGGAAGGGAGGGTCACTGAAGCTTTCTTT. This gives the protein CASSTMGEGRVTEAFF.

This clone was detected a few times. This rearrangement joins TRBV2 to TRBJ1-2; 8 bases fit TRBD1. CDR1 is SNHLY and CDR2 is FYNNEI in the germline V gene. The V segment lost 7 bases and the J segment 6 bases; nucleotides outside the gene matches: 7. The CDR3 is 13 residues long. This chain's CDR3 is CASISAGGDGYTF. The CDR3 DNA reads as TGTGCCAGCATATCGGCAGGGGGCGATGGCTACACCTTC.

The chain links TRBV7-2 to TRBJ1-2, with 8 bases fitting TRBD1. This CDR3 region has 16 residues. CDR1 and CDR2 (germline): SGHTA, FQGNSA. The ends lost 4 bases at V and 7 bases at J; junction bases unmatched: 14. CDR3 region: CASSSVPGGGTGGYTF. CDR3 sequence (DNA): TGTGCCAGCAGCTCCGTCCCAGGGGGCGGGACGGGTGGCTACACCTTC.

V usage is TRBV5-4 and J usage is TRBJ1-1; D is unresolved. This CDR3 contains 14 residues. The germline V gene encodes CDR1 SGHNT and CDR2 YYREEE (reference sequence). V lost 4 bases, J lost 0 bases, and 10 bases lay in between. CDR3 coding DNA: TGTGCCAGCAGCATGGACCTTTTGAACACTGAAGCTTTCTTT. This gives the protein CASSMDLLNTEAFF. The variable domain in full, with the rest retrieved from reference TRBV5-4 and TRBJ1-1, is ETGVTQSPTHLIKTRGQQVTLRCSSQSGHNTVSWYQQALGQGPQFIFQYYREEENGRGNFPPRFSGLQFPNYSSELNVNALELDDSALYLCASSMDLLNTEAFFGQGTRLTVV.

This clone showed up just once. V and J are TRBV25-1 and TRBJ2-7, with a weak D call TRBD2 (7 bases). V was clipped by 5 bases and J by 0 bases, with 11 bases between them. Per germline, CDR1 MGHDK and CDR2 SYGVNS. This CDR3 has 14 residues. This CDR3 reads CASSRGASSYEQYF. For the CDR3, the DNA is TGTGCCAGCAGTCGGGGGGCTAGCTCCTACGAGCAGTACTTC.

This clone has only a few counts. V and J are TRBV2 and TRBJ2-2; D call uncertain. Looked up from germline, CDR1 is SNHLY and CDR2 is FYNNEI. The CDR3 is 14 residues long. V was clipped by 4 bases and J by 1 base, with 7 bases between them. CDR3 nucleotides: TGTGCCAGCAGTGGCCAGGAGAACACCGGGGAGCTGTTTTTT. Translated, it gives CASSGQENTGELFF.

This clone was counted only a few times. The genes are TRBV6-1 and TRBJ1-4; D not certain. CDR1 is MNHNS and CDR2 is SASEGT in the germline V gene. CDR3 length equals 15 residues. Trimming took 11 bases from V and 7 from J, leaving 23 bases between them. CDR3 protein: CAGSDLGRRGEKLFF. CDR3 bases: TGTGCCGGTTCCGATTTGGGCAGGCGTGGTGAAAAACTGTTTTTT.

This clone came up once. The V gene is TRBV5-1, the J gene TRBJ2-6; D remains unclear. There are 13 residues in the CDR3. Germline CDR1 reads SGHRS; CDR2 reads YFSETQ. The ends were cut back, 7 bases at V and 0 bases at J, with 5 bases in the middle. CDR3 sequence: CASGNSGANVLTF. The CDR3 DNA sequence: TGCGCCAGCGGGAACTCTGGGGCCAACGTCCTGACTTTC.

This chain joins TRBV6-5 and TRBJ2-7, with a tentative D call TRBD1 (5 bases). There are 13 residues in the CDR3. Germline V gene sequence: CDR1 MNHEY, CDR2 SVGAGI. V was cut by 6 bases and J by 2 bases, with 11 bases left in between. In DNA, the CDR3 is TGTGCCAGCAGGGCAACAGGTCCCTACGAGCAGTACTTC. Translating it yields CASRATGPYEQYF.

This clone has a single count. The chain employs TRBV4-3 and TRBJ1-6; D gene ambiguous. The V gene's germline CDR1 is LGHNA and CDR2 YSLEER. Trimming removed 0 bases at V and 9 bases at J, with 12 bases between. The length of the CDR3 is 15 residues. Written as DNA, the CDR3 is TGCGCCAGCAGCCAAGATTACGTCAGGAGTTCACCCCTCCACTTT. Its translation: CASSQDYVRSSPLHF.

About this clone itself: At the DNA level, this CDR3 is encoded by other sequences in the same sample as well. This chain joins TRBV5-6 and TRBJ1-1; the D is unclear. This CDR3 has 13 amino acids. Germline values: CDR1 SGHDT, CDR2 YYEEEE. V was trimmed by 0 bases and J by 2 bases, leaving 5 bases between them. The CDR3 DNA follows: TGTGCCAGCAGCTTGGGGGGTAACACTGAAGCTTTCTTT. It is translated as CASSLGGNTEAFF.

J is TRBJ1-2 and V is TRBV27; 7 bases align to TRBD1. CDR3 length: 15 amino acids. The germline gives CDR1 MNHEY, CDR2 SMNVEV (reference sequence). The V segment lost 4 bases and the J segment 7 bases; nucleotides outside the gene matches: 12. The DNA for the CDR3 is TGTGCCAGCAGTTCCCCGAACAGGGGAGTTGGTGGCTACACCTTC. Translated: CASSSPNRGVGGYTF.

Here the CDR3 DNA reads TGTGCCAGCAGTTTTCGAGAGGGCAATGGCTACACCTTC. It specifies CASSFREGNGYTF. The V call is TRBV27, the J call TRBJ1-2; D remains unclear. V gave up 3 bases and J gave up 6 bases, with 11 bases separating them. The CDR3 length is 13 residues. Germline CDR1 is MNHEY and CDR2 is SMNVEV (reference sequence).

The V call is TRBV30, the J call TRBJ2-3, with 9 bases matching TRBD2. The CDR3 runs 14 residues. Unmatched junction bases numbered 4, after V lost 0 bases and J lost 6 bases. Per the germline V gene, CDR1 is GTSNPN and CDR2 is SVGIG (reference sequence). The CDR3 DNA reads TGTGCCTGGAGTGTTCTAGCGGGAATGGATACGCAGTATTTT. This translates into CAWSVLAGMDTQYF.

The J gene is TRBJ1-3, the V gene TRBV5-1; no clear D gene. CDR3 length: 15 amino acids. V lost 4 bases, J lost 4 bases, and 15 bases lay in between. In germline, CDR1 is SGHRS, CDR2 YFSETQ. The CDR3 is CASSPDPLGGNTIYF. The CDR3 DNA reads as TGCGCCAGCAGCCCGGACCCCTTGGGGGGAAACACCATATATTTT.

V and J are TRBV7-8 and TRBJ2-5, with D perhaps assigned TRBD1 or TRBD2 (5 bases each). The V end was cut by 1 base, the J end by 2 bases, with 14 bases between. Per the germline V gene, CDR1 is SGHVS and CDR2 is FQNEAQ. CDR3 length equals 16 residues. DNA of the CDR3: TGTGCCAGCAGCTTAGTGGGCAGGGACGGGCAAGAGACCCAGTACTTC. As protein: CASSLVGRDGQETQYF.

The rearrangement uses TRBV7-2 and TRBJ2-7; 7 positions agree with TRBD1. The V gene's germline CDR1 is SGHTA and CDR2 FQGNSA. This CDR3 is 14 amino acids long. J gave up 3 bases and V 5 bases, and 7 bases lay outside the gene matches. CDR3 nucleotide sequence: TGTGCCAGCAGCCTCGACAGGGCCCACTACGAGCAGTACTTC. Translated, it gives CASSLDRAHYEQYF. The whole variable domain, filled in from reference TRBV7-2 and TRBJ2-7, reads GAGVSQSPSNKVTEKGKDVELRCDPISGHTALYWYRQSLGQGLEFLIYFQGNSAPDKSGLPSDRFSAERTGGSVSTLTIQRTQQEDSAVYLCASSLDRAHYEQYFGPGTRLTVT.

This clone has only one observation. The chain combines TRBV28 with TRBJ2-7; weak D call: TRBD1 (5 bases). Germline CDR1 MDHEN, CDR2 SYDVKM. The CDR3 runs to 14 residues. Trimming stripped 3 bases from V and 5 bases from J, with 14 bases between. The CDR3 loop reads CASSLAGSRNEQYF. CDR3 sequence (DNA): TGTGCCAGCAGTTTGGCAGGGTCTCGGAACGAGCAGTACTTC.

The CDR3 protein is CASSYGSGRREQFF. The CDR3 DNA reads TGTGCCAGCAGTTACGGTAGCGGGAGGCGTGAGCAGTTCTTC. The V and J genes are TRBV6-6 and TRBJ2-1; 10 bases agree with TRBD2. The germline V gene has CDR1 MNHNY and CDR2 SVGAGI (reference sequence). V gave up 2 bases and J gave up 9 bases; unmatched junction bases: 4. The CDR3 consists of 14 residues.

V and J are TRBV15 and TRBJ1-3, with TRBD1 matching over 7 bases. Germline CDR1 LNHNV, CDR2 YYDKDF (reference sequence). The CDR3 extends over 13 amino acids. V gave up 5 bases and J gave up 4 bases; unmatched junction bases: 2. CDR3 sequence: CATSGTAGNTIYF. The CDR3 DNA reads TGTGCCACCAGCGGGACAGCCGGAAACACCATATATTTT. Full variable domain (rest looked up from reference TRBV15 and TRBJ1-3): DAMVIQNPRYQVTQFGKPVTLSCSQTLNHNVMYWYQQKSSQAPKLLFHYYDKDFNNEADTPDNFQSRRPNTSFCFLDIRSPGLGDTAMYLCATSGTAGNTIYFGEGSWLTVV.